The 10 T cell receptor beta chains listed next were all sequenced from one sample in a study of T cell repertoires and HLA-DP antigens. Their specific antigens are unknown. Sequencing used immunoSEQ multiplex PCR; TCRdb keeps in-frame clones, though not all of them. The sample includes some 89,000 clones, approximately 86% seen only once; the top ten take 1.7%. Sequencing was carried out using CD4+ T cells from PBMCs. The receptor source for this set is a man aged 45-65 years in good health and CMV-seronegative.

The J gene is TRBJ2-2, the V gene TRBV19; TRBD2 agrees at 12 bases. CDR3 length equals 16 residues. CDR1 and CDR2 from the germline V gene are LNHDA and SQIVND (reference sequence). J lost 0 bases, V lost 5 bases, and 1 base had no gene match. CDR3 protein: CASSWTSGANTGELFF. The DNA of the CDR3 is TGTGCCAGTAGTTGGACTAGCGGGGCGAACACCGGGGAGCTGTTTTTT.

This clone was counted a single time. This chain uses TRBV4-1 with TRBJ1-1; perhaps TRBD1 as D (5 bases). This CDR3 region has 17 residues. Between the trimmed V and J ends, which lost 1 base and 2 bases, there was a span of 17 bases. Germline V gene lookup returns CDR1 MGHRA and CDR2 YSYEKL. The CDR3 sequence: CASSQAMGRGLNTEAFF. DNA for the CDR3: TGCGCCAGCAGCCAAGCTATGGGACGGGGCCTAAACACTGAAGCTTTCTTT.

The chain carries TRBV5-1 and TRBJ2-3, with D uncertain. V lost 3 bases and J 2 bases, leaving 4 bases between the germline ends. Germline values: CDR1 SGHRS, CDR2 YFSETQ. This CDR3 region has 12 residues. The chain's CDR3 is CASSYITDTQYF. The CDR3 DNA reads as TGCGCCAGCAGCTATATCACAGATACGCAGTATTTT.

The chain recombines TRBV28 with TRBJ1-5; D is perhaps TRBD1 (5 bases). This CDR3 has 13 residues. Per germline, CDR1 MDHEN and CDR2 SYDVKM. Trimming pared 1 base from V and 6 bases from J, leaving 7 bases between. CDR3 protein: CASSLYQGQPQHF. The CDR3 region has the DNA TGTGCCAGCAGTTTATATCAGGGTCAGCCCCAGCATTTT.

The chain employs TRBV28 and TRBJ1-4; unclear D gene. The CDR3 spans 16 residues. V lost 3 bases, J lost 0 bases, and 11 bases lay in between. From germline, CDR1 is MDHEN and CDR2 SYDVKM. DNA for the CDR3: TGTGCCAGCAGTTTTAACGGGATCGCAACTAATGAAAAACTGTTTTTT. It specifies CASSFNGIATNEKLFF. Full variable domain (missing parts from reference TRBV28 and TRBJ1-4): DVKVTQSSRYLVKRTGEKVFLECVQDMDHENMFWYRQDPGLGLRLIYFSYDVKMKEKGDIPEGYSVSREKKERFSLILESASTNQTSMYLCASSFNGIATNEKLFFGSGTQLSVL.

V and J are TRBV11-2 and TRBJ1-4, with a weak D call TRBD1 (5 bases). The CDR3 runs 15 residues. The ends were cut back, 5 bases at V and 5 bases at J, with 15 bases in the middle. The germline CDR1 and CDR2 sequences are SGHAT and FQNNGV. CDR3 sequence reads: CASSVSGGLNEKLFF. CDR3 sequence (DNA): TGTGCCAGCAGCGTCTCGGGGGGTCTGAATGAAAAACTGTTTTTT.

This chain joins TRBV5-1 and TRBJ2-1; no firm D call. The length of the CDR3 is 12 residues. CDR1 is SGHRS, CDR2 YFSETQ, per germline. Trimming stripped 4 bases from V and 7 bases from J, with 9 bases between. The CDR3 coding sequence is TGCGCCAGCAGCGAAGTACGGAATGAGCAGTTCTTC. Translating gives CASSEVRNEQFF.

The CDR3 protein is CASRGGGITYEQYF. In DNA form, the CDR3 reads TGTGCCAGCAGGGGCGGGGGGATCACCTACGAGCAGTACTTC. V and J are TRBV5-6 and TRBJ2-7, with 8 nucleotides matching TRBD2. V gave up 5 bases and J gave up 2 bases; unmatched junction bases: 6. The CDR3 totals 14 residues. Germline assignment: CDR1 SGHDT and CDR2 YYEEEE.

The chain links TRBV15 to TRBJ2-7; D call uncertain. CDR3 length: 15 residues. CDR1 and CDR2 from the germline V gene are LNHNV and YYDKDF (reference sequence). Trimming cost V 1 base and J 0 bases, with 10 bases left between them. The CDR3 sequence is CATSRVGPRSYEQYF. CDR3 in DNA: TGTGCCACCAGCAGAGTTGGCCCACGCTCCTACGAGCAGTACTTC. The complete variable domain, with remaining parts taken from reference TRBV15 and TRBJ2-7, reads DAMVIQNPRYQVTQFGKPVTLSCSQTLNHNVMYWYQQKSSQAPKLLFHYYDKDFNNEADTPDNFQSRRPNTSFCFLDIRSPGLGDTAMYLCATSRVGPRSYEQYFGPGTRLTVT.

This sequence joins TRBV6-1 and TRBJ2-2; TRBD1 matches at 7 bases. Germline CDR1 and CDR2: MNHNS and SASEGT. There are 17 residues in the CDR3. With 5 bases clipped from V and 0 bases from J, the junction kept 9 bases outside the gene matches. DNA of the CDR3: TGTGCCAGCAGTCAAGGGACAGCTAAAACGAACACCGGGGAGCTGTTTTTT. It translates to CASSQGTAKTNTGELFF.